A single sample is the source of the 2 T cell receptor beta chains below, sequenced in a study of human T cells and chemical hapten exposure. Time point defined: patch test 3, about 24 weeks after DPC sensitization. Documented treatment: therapeutic diphenylcyclopropenone sensitization with weekly scalp DPC. TCRdb reprocessed the RACE reads with MiXCR, giving one entry per CDR3 protein. The sample contains about 58,000 distinct CDR3 sequences, about an eighth of which appear only once. The source was whole blood, collected in connection with sensitization to the hapten diphenylcyclopropenone (DPC). All receptors derive from a man under 40 with alopecia areata. Some clones in this sample may be carry-over from other donors' samples.

This clonotype was seen repeatedly, ten times or more. The genes are TRBV29-1 and TRBJ1-1, with 10 bases identical to TRBD1. Germline CDR1 reads SQVTM; CDR2 reads ANQGSEA. V shed 3 bases, J shed 11 bases, and the junction held 6 bases outside the gene matches. The CDR3 loop spans 12 amino acids. The CDR3 protein is CSVEDRGSEAFF. CDR3 nucleotides: TGCAGCGTTGAGGACAGGGGGTCCGAGGCTTTCTTT. The full variable domain, completed using reference TRBV29-1 and TRBJ1-1, is SAVISQKPSRDICQRGTSLTIQCQVDSQVTMMFWYRQQPGQSLTLIATANQGSEATYESGFVIDKFPISRPNLTFSTLTVSNMSPEDSSIYLCSVEDRGSEAFFGQGTRLTVV.

The chain recombines TRBV2 with TRBJ2-7; D tentatively reads TRBD1 or TRBD2 (5 bases each). V lost 7 bases, J lost 10 bases, and 14 bases lay in between. The CDR3 totals 11 residues. Germline V gene data show CDR1 as SNHLY and CDR2 as FYNNEI. CDR3 in DNA: TGTGCCAGCATCACCGGGGACCGTCAGTACTTC. This gives the protein CASITGDRQYF. Looking up the rest from reference TRBV2 and TRBJ2-7 gives the full variable domain: EPEVTQTPSHQVTQMGQEVILRCVPISNHLYFYWYRQILGQKVEFLVSFYNNEISEKSEIFDDQFSVERPDGSNFTLKIRSTKLEDSAMYFCASITGDRQYFGPGTRLTVT.